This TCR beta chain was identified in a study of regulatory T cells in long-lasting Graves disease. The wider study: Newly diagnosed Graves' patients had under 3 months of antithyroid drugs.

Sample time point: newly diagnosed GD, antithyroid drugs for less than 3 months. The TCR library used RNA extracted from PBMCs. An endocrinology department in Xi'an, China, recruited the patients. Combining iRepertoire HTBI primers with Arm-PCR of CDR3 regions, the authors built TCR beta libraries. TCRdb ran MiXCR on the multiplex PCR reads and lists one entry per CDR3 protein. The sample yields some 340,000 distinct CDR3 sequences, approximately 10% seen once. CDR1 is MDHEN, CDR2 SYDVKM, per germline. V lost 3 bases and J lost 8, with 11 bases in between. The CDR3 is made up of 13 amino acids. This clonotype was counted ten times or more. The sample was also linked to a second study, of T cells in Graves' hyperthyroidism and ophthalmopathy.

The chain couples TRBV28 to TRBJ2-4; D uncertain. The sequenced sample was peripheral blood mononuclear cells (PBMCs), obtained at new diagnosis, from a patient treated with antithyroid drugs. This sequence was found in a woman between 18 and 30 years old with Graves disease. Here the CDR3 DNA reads TGTGCCAGCAGTTTGTCATTTGGGGACATTCAGTACTTC. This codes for CASSLSFGDIQYF.